This entry lists 27 T cell receptor beta chains sequenced from one sample in a study of chemoradiotherapy in HPV16-positive cancers. The repertoire was sequenced with immunoSEQ multiplex PCR; TCRdb's copy has only in-frame clones and lacks some. The sample lists over 2,000 clones, 89% occurring once. The specimen was tumor tissue, collected from a patient who underwent chemoradiotherapy. Receptors originate from a human donor with HPV-associated anogenital cancer.

CDR3 coding DNA: TGTGCCAGTAGTATAGTAGGGGGCGCTGAAGCTTTCTTT. Encoded protein: CASSIVGGAEAFF. The chain combines TRBV19 with TRBJ1-1; the match to TRBD1 covers 7 bases. V lost 1 base and J lost 6; bases outside the gene matches: 2. Germline V gene data show CDR1 as LNHDA and CDR2 as SQIVND (reference sequence). CDR3 length: 13 amino acids.

CDR3 region: CSVVGDRDRNSYEQYF. CDR3 DNA: TGCAGCGTTGTGGGGGACCGGGACCGAAACTCCTACGAGCAGTACTTC. The chain employs TRBV29-1 and TRBJ2-7; D is tentatively TRBD1 or TRBD2 (5 bases each). Germline CDR1 is SQVTM and CDR2 is ANQGSEA. V lost 4 bases, J lost 0 bases, and 19 bases lay in between. The CDR3 is 16 residues long.

The rearrangement joins TRBV28 to TRBJ2-7; D is undetermined. The CDR3 sequence is 11 residues long. Germline V CDR1 and CDR2: MDHEN, SYDVKM. V lost 6 bases to trimming and J lost 3 bases, with 6 bases between them. As DNA, the CDR3 is TGTGCCAGCAGAAACGTCTACGAGCAGTACTTC. This encodes CASRNVYEQYF.

This chain uses TRBV19 with TRBJ1-2; D is undetermined. The CDR3 has 13 amino acids. The ends were cut back, 5 bases at V and 4 bases at J, with 11 bases in the middle. The germline V gene has CDR1 LNHDA and CDR2 SQIVND (reference sequence). CDR3 sequence: CASSEPESYGYTF. The CDR3 bases are TGTGCCAGTAGTGAGCCCGAGTCCTATGGCTACACCTTC. The variable domain in full, completed from reference TRBV19 and TRBJ1-2, reads DGGITQSPKYLFRKEGQNVTLSCEQNLNHDAMYWYRQDPGQGLRLIYYSQIVNDFQKGDIAEGYSVSREKKESFPLTVTSAQKNPTAFYLCASSEPESYGYTFGSGTRLTVV.

The rearrangement links TRBV30 to TRBJ1-1, with D perhaps matching TRBD1 (6 bases). V was trimmed by 3 bases and J by 7 bases, leaving 18 bases between them. Germline assignment: CDR1 GTSNPN and CDR2 SVGIG (reference sequence). CDR3 size: 14 residues. DNA of the CDR3: TGTGCCTGGAGGGCTAGGACAGAGTGGGGTGAAGCTTTCTTT. It is translated as CAWRARTEWGEAFF. The variable domain in full, completed from reference TRBV30 and TRBJ1-1, reads SQTIHQWPATLVQPVGSPLSLECTVEGTSNPNLYWYRQAAGRGLQLLFYSVGIGQISSEVPQNLSASRPQDRQFILSSKKLLLSDSGFYLCAWRARTEWGEAFFGQGTRLTVV.

The J gene is TRBJ2-3, the V gene TRBV6-6; D not certain. V lost 6 bases and J 2 bases, leaving 6 bases between the germline ends. This CDR3 is 12 amino acids long. The germline V gene has CDR1 MNHNY and CDR2 SVGAGI (reference sequence). The CDR3 coding sequence is TGTGCCAGCAGCTCCCACACAGATACGCAGTATTTT. Translating gives CASSSHTDTQYF.

This sequence joins TRBV7-2 and TRBJ1-2; the D is unclear. V was pared by 3 bases and J by 8 bases, with 13 bases between. The CDR3 is 13 residues long. CDR1 is SGHTA, CDR2 FQGNSA, per germline. The CDR3 is CASSLRAPRGYTF. The CDR3 DNA is TGTGCCAGCAGCTTGAGGGCGCCGCGGGGCTACACCTTC.

The V gene is TRBV11-3, the J gene TRBJ2-2, with 10 bases lining up with TRBD1. This CDR3 spans 18 amino acids. The junction had 7 bases not matched to a gene; V was cut back by 1 base and J by 2 bases. Germline lookup yields CDR1 SGHNT and CDR2 YENEEA. CDR3 sequence: CASSLVGDRGQNTGELFF. For the CDR3, the DNA is TGTGCCAGCAGCTTAGTAGGGGACAGGGGACAAAACACCGGGGAGCTGTTTTTT. Drawing the rest from reference TRBV11-3 and TRBJ2-2, the complete variable domain is EAGVVQSPRYKIIEKKQPVAFWCNPISGHNTLYWYLQNLGQGPELLIRYENEEAVDDSQLPKDRFSAERLKGVDSTLKIQPAELGDSAVYLCASSLVGDRGQNTGELFFGEGSRLTVL.

This rearrangement joins TRBV11-3 to TRBJ2-3; TRBD1 or TRBD2 may be the D gene (5 bases each). In germline, CDR1 is SGHNT, CDR2 YENEEA. Trimming removed 5 bases at V and 6 bases at J, with 15 bases between. This CDR3 contains 14 residues. CDR3: CASSPGLIGDTQYF. CDR3 nucleotide sequence: TGTGCCAGCAGCCCGGGGCTTATTGGGGATACGCAGTATTTT.

This clone was seen a handful of times. This chain joins TRBV18 and TRBJ1-6; no firm D call. Germline values: CDR1 KGHSH, CDR2 LQKENI. V lost 2 bases, J lost 10 bases, and 6 bases lay in between. The CDR3 consists of 12 residues. The CDR3 DNA sequence: TGTGCCAGCTCACCAGAAGAGTCACCCCTCCACTTT. Translation gives CASSPEESPLHF.

The V and J genes are TRBV14 and TRBJ2-5; no clear D. Germline V CDR1 and CDR2: SGHDN, FVKESK. The CDR3 has 13 residues. V shed 1 base and J shed 5 bases, with 8 bases lying between them. For the CDR3, the DNA is TGTGCCAGCAGCCAAGGAGTGTTGGAGACCCAGTACTTC. The encoded protein is CASSQGVLETQYF. The full variable domain, in which reference TRBV14 and TRBJ2-5 provide the parts outside the CDR3, is EAGVTQFPSHSVIEKGQTVTLRCDPISGHDNLYWYRRVMGKEIKFLLHFVKESKQDESGMPNNRFLAERTGGTYSTLKVQPAELEDSGVYFCASSQGVLETQYFGPGTRLLVL.

The chain couples TRBV6-6 to TRBJ2-1; the D is unclear. In germline, CDR1 is MNHNY, CDR2 SVGAGI (reference sequence). V was pared by 1 base and J by 8 bases, with 9 bases between. This CDR3 has 13 amino acids. The CDR3: CASSYWAAYEQFF. The DNA of the CDR3 is TGTGCCAGCAGTTACTGGGCAGCCTATGAGCAGTTCTTC.

This clone was counted once. The chain carries TRBV5-6 and TRBJ2-5; TRBD1 might be the D (6 bases). The CDR3 is 13 residues long. The V end lost 2 bases, the J end lost 5 bases, and 10 bases lay between the germline ends. Germline CDR1 SGHDT, CDR2 YYEEEE. The CDR3 bases are TGTGCCAGCAGCTTATATCAGGGGGAGACCCAGTACTTC. Protein product: CASSLYQGETQYF.

The rearrangement joins TRBV27 to TRBJ1-2; D unresolved. Germline V gene data show CDR1 as MNHEY and CDR2 as SMNVEV (reference sequence). The CDR3 runs 15 residues. V was trimmed by 5 bases and J by 8 bases, leaving 21 bases between them. In DNA, the CDR3 is TGTGCCAGCAGTCCCTCTTCGTCGGGAGGGAAGGGCTACACCTTC. Amino acids: CASSPSSSGGKGYTF.

The chain joins TRBV7-9 to TRBJ2-4; TRBD2 might be the D (5 bases). V was cut by 1 base and J by 8 bases, with 12 bases left in between. Germline CDR1 and CDR2: SEHNR and FQNEAQ (reference sequence). The CDR3 is 14 amino acids. CDR3 sequence reads: CASSLVTPGDIQYF. The CDR3 coding sequence is TGTGCCAGCAGCTTAGTGACACCCGGGGACATTCAGTACTTC. The entire variable domain, with the rest obtained from reference TRBV7-9 and TRBJ2-4, is as follows: DTGVSQNPRHKITKRGQNVTFRCDPISEHNRLYWYRQTLGQGPEFLTYFQNEAQLEKSRLLSDRFSAERPKGSFSTLEIQRTEQGDSAMYLCASSLVTPGDIQYFGAGTRLSVL.

The chain uses TRBV28 and TRBJ2-7; 7 bases line up with TRBD1. In germline, CDR1 is MDHEN, CDR2 SYDVKM. This CDR3 is 13 amino acids long. Losses at the gene ends were 6 bases for V and 2 bases for J; bases not matched to a gene: 4. The CDR3 here is CASSNRGTYEQYF. CDR3 sequence (DNA): TGTGCCAGCAGCAACAGGGGCACCTACGAGCAGTACTTC.

The rearrangement joins TRBV6-1 to TRBJ2-3; TRBD1 or TRBD2 may be the D gene (5 bases each). CDR3 length equals 13 residues. Germline lookup yields CDR1 MNHNS and CDR2 SASEGT. Trimming cost V 4 bases and J 5 bases, with 10 bases left between them. The CDR3 here is CASSGGLGDTQYF. The CDR3 DNA is TGTGCCAGCAGTGGGGGGTTGGGAGATACGCAGTATTTT.

This chain links TRBV30 with TRBJ2-5; 10 bases match TRBD2. The J segment lost 3 bases and the V segment lost 3 bases, leaving 1 base of the junction unmatched. The CDR3 covers 13 residues. The germline V gene encodes CDR1 GTSNPN and CDR2 SVGIG (reference sequence). The CDR3, as DNA: TGTGCCTGGAGGCTAGCGGGGGAAGAGACCCAGTACTTC. Protein: CAWRLAGEETQYF.

The chain joins TRBV7-6 to TRBJ2-3; 10 bases align to TRBD1. V lost 2 bases and J lost 10; bases outside the gene matches: 6. The CDR3 totals 14 residues. Germline V gene data show CDR1 as SGHVS and CDR2 as FNYEAQ. CDR3 in DNA: TGTGCCAGCAGCTTATTAGGGGACAGGGGCGCGCAGTATTTT. Amino acids: CASSLLGDRGAQYF.

The chain recombines TRBV5-1 with TRBJ2-5; TRBD1 aligns across 7 bases. The germline V gene has CDR1 SGHRS and CDR2 YFSETQ. CDR3 size: 14 residues. J lost 2 bases, V lost 1 base, and 2 bases had no gene match. The CDR3 reads CASSLKGAQETQYF. The CDR3 region has the DNA TGCGCCAGCAGCTTGAAGGGGGCTCAAGAGACCCAGTACTTC. Combining the CDR3 with reference TRBV5-1 and TRBJ2-5 gives the whole variable domain KAGVTQTPRYLIKTRGQQVTLSCSPISGHRSVSWYQQTPGQGLQFLFEYFSETQRNKGNFPGRFSGRQFSNSRSEMNVSTLELGDSALYLCASSLKGAQETQYFGPGTRLLVL.

This clone showed up just once. V is TRBV4-1 and J is TRBJ2-7, with 7 nucleotides matching TRBD2. CDR3 length equals 14 residues. Germline V lookup: CDR1 MGHRA, CDR2 YSYEKL. V shed 1 base and J 5 bases; nucleotides not matched to a gene: 5. The CDR3 loop reads CASSQAVLADEQYF. The CDR3 region has the DNA TGCGCCAGCAGCCAAGCGGTTCTAGCGGACGAGCAGTACTTC.

This chain links TRBV7-8 with TRBJ2-7; 7 bases are shared with TRBD2. The CDR3 spans 15 residues. V shed 2 bases, J shed 2 bases, and the junction held 6 bases outside the gene matches. Per the germline V gene, CDR1 is SGHVS and CDR2 is FQNEAQ. CDR3 sequence (DNA): TGTGCCAGCAGCTTACGGGGAGGGACTACCTACGAGCAGTACTTC. Protein sequence: CASSLRGGTTYEQYF.

The chain couples TRBV7-6 to TRBJ1-4; D possibly corresponds to TRBD1 (6 bases). The length of the CDR3 is 15 residues. The V end was cut by 0 bases, the J end by 7 bases, with 12 bases between. Germline values: CDR1 SGHVS, CDR2 FNYEAQ. CDR3 DNA: TGTGCCAGCAGCTTAGCAGGGGGGGCTGGTGAAAAACTGTTTTTT. This gives the protein CASSLAGGAGEKLFF. The full variable domain, rest sourced from reference TRBV7-6 and TRBJ1-4, is GAGVSQSPRYKVTKRGQDVALRCDPISGHVSLYWYRQALGQGPEFLTYFNYEAQQDKSGLPNDRFSAERPEGSISTLTIQRTEQRDSAMYRCASSLAGGAGEKLFFGSGTQLSVL.

This chain joins TRBV5-5 and TRBJ1-1, with D uncertain. Germline CDR1 reads SGHKS; CDR2 reads YYEKEE (reference sequence). This CDR3 contains 15 residues. Between the trimmed V and J ends, which lost 4 bases and 1 base, there was a span of 14 bases. The CDR3 here is CASSGRGFENTEAFF. The CDR3 coding sequence is TGTGCCAGCAGCGGACGGGGTTTTGAGAACACTGAAGCTTTCTTT. Combining the CDR3 with reference TRBV5-5 and TRBJ1-1 gives the whole variable domain DAGVTQSPTHLIKTRGQQVTLRCSPISGHKSVSWYQQVLGQGPQFIFQYYEKEERGRGNFPDRFSARQFPNYSSELNVNALLLGDSALYLCASSGRGFENTEAFFGQGTRLTVV.

The rearrangement links TRBV4-2 to TRBJ2-3; 13 nucleotides align to TRBD2. Trimming removed 4 bases from V and 0 bases from J; junction bases left unmatched: 13. The CDR3 totals 20 residues. Germline CDR1 is LGHNA and CDR2 is YNFKEQ. Here the CDR3 reads CASSRESRLAGGRSTDTQYF. The CDR3 DNA reads TGTGCCAGCAGCCGAGAGAGTCGACTAGCGGGGGGCCGGAGCACAGATACGCAGTATTTT.

The chain combines TRBV29-1 with TRBJ1-2, with 10 nucleotides matching TRBD1. The junction had 6 bases not matched to a gene; V was cut back by 4 bases and J by 7 bases. The CDR3 is 13 residues long. CDR1 and CDR2 (germline): SQVTM, ANQGSEA. CDR3 DNA sequence: TGCAGCGTTGCGACAGGGGGCGTTCGTGGCTACACCTTC. Translated, it gives CSVATGGVRGYTF.

CDR3 region: CASSRQGFEQYF. The CDR3 coding sequence is TGTGCCAGCAGTAGACAGGGGTTTGAGCAGTACTTC. The rearrangement joins TRBV6-5 to TRBJ2-7, with 8 bases fitting TRBD1. The CDR3 is 12 amino acids. The V gene's germline CDR1 is MNHEY and CDR2 SVGAGI. V gave up 5 bases and J gave up 7 bases; unmatched junction bases: 4.